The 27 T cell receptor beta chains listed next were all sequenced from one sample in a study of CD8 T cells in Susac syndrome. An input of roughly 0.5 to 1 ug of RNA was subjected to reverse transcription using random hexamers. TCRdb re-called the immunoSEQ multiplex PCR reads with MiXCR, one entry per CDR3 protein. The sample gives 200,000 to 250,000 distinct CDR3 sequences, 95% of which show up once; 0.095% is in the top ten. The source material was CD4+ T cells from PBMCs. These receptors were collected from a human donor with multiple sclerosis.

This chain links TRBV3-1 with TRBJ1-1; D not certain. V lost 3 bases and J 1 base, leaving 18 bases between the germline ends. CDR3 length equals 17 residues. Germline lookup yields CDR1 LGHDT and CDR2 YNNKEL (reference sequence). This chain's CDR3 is CASSHPGGTIQNTEAFF. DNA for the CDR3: TGTGCCAGCAGCCATCCCGGAGGTACCATTCAGAACACTGAAGCTTTCTTT.

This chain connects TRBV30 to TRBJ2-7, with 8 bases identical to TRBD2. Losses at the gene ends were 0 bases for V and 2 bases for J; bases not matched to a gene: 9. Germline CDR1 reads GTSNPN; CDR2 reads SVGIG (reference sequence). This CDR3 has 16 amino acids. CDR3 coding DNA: TGTGCCTGGAGTGTACCCGGGCTAGCGGGCACCTACGAGCAGTACTTC. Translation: CAWSVPGLAGTYEQYF.

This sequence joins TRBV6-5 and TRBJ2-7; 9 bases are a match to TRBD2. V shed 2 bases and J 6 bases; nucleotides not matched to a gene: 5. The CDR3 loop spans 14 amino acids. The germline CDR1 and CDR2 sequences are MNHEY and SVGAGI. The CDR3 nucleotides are TGTGCCAGCAGTTACGCGGGACTAGCAAGCGAGCAGTACTTC. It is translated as CASSYAGLASEQYF.

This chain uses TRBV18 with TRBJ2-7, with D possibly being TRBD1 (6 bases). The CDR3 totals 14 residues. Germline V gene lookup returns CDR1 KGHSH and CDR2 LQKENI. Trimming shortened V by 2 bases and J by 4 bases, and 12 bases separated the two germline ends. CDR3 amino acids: CASSPGQGYYEQYF. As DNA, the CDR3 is TGTGCCAGCTCACCAGGGCAGGGGTATTACGAGCAGTACTTC.

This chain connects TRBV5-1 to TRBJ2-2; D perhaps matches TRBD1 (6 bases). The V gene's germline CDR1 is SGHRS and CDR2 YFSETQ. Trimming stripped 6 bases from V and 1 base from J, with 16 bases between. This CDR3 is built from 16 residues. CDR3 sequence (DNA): TGCGCCAGCACCCACAGGGCCGAGGGGAACACCGGGGAGCTGTTTTTT. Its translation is CASTHRAEGNTGELFF. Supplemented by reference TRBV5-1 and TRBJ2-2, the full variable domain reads KAGVTQTPRYLIKTRGQQVTLSCSPISGHRSVSWYQQTPGQGLQFLFEYFSETQRNKGNFPGRFSGRQFSNSRSEMNVSTLELGDSALYLCASTHRAEGNTGELFFGEGSRLTVL.

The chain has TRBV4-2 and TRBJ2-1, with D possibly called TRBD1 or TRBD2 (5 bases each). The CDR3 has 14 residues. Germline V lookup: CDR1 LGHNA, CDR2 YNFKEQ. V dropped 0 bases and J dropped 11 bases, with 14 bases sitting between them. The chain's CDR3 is CASSQERGRIKQFF. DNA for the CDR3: TGTGCCAGCAGCCAAGAGAGGGGCCGAATAAAGCAGTTCTTC.

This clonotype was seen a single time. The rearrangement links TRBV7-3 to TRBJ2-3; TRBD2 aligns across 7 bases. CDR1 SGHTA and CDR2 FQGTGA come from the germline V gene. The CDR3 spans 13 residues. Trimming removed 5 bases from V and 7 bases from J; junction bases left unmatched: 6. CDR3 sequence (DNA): TGTGCCAGCAGCCGCCCGGGGGGAAATACGCAGTATTTT. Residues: CASSRPGGNTQYF. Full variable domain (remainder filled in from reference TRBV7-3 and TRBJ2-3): GAGVSQTPSNKVTEKGKYVELRCDPISGHTALYWYRQSLGQGPEFLIYFQGTGAADDSGLPNDRFFAVRPEGSVSTLKIQRTERGDSAVYLCASSRPGGNTQYFGPGTRLTVL.

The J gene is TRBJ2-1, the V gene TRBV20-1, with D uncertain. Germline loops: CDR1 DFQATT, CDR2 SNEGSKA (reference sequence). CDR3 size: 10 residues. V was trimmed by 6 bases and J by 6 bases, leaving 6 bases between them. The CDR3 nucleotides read TGCAGTGCGGTGAGCAATGAGCAGTTCTTC. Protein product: CSAVSNEQFF.

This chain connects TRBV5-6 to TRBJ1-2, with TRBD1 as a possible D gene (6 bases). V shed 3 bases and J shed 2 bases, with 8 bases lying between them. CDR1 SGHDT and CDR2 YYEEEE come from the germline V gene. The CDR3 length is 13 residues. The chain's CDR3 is CASSYGQNYGYTF. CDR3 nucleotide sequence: TGTGCCAGCAGCTACGGACAGAACTATGGCTACACCTTC. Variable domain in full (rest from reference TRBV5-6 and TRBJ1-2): DAGVTQSPTHLIKTRGQQVTLRCSPKSGHDTVSWYQQALGQGPQFIFQYYEEEERQRGNFPDRFSGHQFPNYSSELNVNALLLGDSALYLCASSYGQNYGYTFGSGTRLTVV.

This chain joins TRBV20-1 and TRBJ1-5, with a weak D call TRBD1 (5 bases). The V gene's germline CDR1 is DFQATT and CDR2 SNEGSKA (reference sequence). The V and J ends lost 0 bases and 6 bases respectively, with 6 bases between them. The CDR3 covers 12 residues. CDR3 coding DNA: TGCAGTGCTAGAGATCAGGGTCAGCCCCAGCATTTT. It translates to CSARDQGQPQHF.

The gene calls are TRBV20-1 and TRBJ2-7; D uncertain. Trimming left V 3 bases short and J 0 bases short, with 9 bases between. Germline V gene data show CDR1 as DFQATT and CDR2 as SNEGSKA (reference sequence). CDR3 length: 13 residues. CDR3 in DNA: TGCAGTGCTAGGTCCGGACGCTCCTACGAGCAGTACTTC. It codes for CSARSGRSYEQYF.

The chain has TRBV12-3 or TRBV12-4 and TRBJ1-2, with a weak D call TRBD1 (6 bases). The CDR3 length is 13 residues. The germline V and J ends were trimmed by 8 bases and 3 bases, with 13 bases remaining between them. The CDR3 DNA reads TGTGCCAGCGGCCCCAGGGGTTACTATGGCTACACCTTC. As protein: CASGPRGYYGYTF.

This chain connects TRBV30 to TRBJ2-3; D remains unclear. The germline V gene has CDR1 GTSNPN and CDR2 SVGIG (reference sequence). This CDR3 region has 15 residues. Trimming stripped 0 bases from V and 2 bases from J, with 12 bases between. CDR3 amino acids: CAWSVPIGPTDTQYF. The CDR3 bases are TGTGCCTGGAGTGTACCGATAGGGCCCACAGATACGCAGTATTTT.

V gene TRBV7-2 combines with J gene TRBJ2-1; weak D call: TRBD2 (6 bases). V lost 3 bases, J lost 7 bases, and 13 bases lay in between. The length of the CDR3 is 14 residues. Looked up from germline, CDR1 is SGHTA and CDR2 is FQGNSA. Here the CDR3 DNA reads TGTGCCAGCAGCTTCACTGAGCGGGTTAATGAGCAGTTCTTC. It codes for CASSFTERVNEQFF.

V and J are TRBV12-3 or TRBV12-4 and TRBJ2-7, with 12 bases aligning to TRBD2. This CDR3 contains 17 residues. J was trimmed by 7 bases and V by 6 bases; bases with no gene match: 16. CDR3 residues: CASSLRLAGVLSGEQYF. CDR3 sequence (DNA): TGTGCCAGCAGCCTTCGACTAGCGGGGGTCCTATCAGGGGAGCAGTACTTC.

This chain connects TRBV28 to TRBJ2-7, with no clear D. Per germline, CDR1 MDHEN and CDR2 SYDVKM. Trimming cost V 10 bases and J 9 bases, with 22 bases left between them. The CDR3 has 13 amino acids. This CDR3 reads CATTGGVRSGQYF. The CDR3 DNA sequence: TGTGCCACGACCGGCGGAGTGCGTTCTGGGCAGTACTTC.

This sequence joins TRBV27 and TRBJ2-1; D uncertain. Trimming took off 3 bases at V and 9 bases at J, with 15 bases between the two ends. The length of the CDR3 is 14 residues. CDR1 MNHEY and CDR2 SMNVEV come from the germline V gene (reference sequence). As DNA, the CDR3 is TGTGCCAGCAGTTTTTATCGGGCCACGAGTGAGCAGTTCTTC. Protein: CASSFYRATSEQFF.

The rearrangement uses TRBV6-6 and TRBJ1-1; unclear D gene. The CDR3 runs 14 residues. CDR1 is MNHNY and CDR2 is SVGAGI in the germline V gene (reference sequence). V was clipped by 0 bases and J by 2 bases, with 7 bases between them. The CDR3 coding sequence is TGTGCCAGCAGTTACTCCCGGGTAAACACTGAAGCTTTCTTT. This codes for CASSYSRVNTEAFF.

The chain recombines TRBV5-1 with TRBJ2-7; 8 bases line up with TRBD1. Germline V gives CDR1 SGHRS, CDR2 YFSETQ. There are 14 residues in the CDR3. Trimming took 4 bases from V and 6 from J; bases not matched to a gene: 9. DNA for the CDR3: TGCGCCAGCAGCCAGGACAGGGCTAACGCCGAGCAGTACTTC. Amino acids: CASSQDRANAEQYF.

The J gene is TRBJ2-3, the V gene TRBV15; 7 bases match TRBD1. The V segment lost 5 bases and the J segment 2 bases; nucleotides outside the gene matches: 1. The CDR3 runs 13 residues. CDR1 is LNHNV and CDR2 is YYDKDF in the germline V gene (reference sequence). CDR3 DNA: TGTGCCACCAGCCAGGGGGACACAGATACGCAGTATTTT. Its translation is CATSQGDTDTQYF.

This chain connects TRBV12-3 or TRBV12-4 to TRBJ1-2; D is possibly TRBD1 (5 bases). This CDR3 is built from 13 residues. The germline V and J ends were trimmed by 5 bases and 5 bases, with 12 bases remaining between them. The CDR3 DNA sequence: TGTGCCAGCAGTCCGACAGTGTTGTATGGCTACACCTTC. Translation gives CASSPTVLYGYTF.

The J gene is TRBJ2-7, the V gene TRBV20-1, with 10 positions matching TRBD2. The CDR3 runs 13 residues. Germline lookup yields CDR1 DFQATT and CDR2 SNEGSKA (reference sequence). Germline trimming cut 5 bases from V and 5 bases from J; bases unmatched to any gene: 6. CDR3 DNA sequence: TGCAGTGCTCAGCTAGCGGGAGTCCACGAGCAGTACTTC. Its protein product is CSAQLAGVHEQYF.

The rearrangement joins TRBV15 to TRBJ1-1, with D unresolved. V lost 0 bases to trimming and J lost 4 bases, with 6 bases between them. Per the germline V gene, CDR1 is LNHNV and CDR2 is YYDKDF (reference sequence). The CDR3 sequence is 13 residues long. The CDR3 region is CATSRDRVTEAFF. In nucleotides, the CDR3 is TGTGCCACCAGCAGAGATCGGGTCACTGAAGCTTTCTTT.

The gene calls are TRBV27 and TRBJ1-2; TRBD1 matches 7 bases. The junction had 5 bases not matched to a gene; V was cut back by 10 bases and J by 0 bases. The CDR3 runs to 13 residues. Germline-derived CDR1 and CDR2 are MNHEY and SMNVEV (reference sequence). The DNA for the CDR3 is TGTGCCACAAGGACAGGAGCTAACTATGGCTACACCTTC. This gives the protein CATRTGANYGYTF.

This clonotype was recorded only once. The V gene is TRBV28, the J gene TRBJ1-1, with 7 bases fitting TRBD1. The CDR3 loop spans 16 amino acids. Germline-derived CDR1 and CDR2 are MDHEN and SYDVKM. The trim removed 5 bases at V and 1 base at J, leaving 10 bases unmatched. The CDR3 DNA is TGTGCCAGCAGTCCACCCTTGGGACAGAGGAACACTGAAGCTTTCTTT. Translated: CASSPPLGQRNTEAFF. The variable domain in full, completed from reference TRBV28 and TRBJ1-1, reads DVKVTQSSRYLVKRTGEKVFLECVQDMDHENMFWYRQDPGLGLRLIYFSYDVKMKEKGDIPEGYSVSREKKERFSLILESASTNQTSMYLCASSPPLGQRNTEAFFGQGTRLTVV.

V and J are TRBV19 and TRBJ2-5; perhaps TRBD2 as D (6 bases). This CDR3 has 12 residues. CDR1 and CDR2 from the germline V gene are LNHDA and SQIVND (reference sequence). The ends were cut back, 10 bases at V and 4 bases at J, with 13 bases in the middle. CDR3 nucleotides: TGTGCCACCAGGGAGGTGGGAGAGACCCAGTACTTC. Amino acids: CATREVGETQYF. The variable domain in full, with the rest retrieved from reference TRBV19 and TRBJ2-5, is DGGITQSPKYLFRKEGQNVTLSCEQNLNHDAMYWYRQDPGQGLRLIYYSQIVNDFQKGDIAEGYSVSREKKESFPLTVTSAQKNPTAFYLCATREVGETQYFGPGTRLLVL.

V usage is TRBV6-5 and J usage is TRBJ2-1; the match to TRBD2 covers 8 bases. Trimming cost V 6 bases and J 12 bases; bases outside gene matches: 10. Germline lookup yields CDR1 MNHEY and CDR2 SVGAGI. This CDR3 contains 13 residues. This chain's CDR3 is CASRLIAGRVQFF. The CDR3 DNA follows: TGTGCCAGCAGACTCATAGCGGGACGGGTGCAGTTCTTC.